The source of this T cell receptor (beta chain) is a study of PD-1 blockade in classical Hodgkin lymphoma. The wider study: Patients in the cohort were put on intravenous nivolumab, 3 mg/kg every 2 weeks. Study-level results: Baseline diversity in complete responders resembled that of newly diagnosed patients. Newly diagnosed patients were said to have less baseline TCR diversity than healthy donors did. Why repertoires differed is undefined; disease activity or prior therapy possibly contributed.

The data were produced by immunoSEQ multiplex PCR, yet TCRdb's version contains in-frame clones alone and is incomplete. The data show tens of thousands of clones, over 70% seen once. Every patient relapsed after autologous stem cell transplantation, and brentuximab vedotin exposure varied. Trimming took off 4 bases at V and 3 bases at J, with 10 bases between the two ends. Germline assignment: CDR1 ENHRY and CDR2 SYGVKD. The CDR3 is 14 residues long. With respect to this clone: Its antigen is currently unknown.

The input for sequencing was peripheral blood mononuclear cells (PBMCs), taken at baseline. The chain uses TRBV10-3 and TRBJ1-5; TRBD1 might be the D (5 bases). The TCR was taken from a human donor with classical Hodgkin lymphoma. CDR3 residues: CAISGGDLNQPQHF. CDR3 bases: TGTGCCATCAGTGGAGGGGACCTCAATCAGCCCCAGCATTTT.